This T cell receptor beta chain was identified in a study of blood T cell repertoires in COVID-19. Study at large: Material from acute and convalescent COVID-19 was sourced from the United States, Italy and Spain.

Germline V gene lookup returns CDR1 LNHDA and CDR2 SQIVND (reference sequence). The CDR3 extends over 17 amino acids. Trimming took 2 bases from V and 7 from J; bases not matched to a gene: 12. Original data processing: Using reference gene primer amplification, nucleated cell counts were estimated. Clones were sequenced by immunoSEQ multiplex PCR, and TCRdb holds only the in-frame ones, with some missing. For V, J and clone size, that table is used; D and trimming come from the DNA. The sample records 140,000 to 150,000 clones, 88% being singletons. In its sample, this clone was seen a few times. This TCR derives from a human donor in a cohort sampled during active COVID-19. The sequencing input was peripheral blood. The V call is TRBV19, the J call TRBJ2-1, with 9 positions matching TRBD2. The DNA of the CDR3 is TGTGCCAGTAGTATAAGGGTTATCGCGGGGGGGCGGAATGAGCAGTTCTTC. It yields the protein CASSIRVIAGGRNEQFF.